What follows are 31 T cell receptor beta chains derived from one specimen sequenced in a study of technical replicates of blood from several donors. Assay: immunoSEQ multiplex PCR; the TCRdb copy retains only in-frame clones and omits some. This table holds under 85,000 clones, around 97% found once. Sequenced: T cells isolated from PBMCs. The receptors were sampled from a human donor in good health.

A single count supports this clone. The chain carries TRBV5-1 and TRBJ2-3; 12 nucleotides match TRBD2. V shed 1 base, J shed 5 bases, and the junction held 2 bases outside the gene matches. CDR1 SGHRS and CDR2 YFSETQ come from the germline V gene. The CDR3 is 15 residues long. The CDR3 DNA follows: TGCGCCAGCAGCTTGCTGGGACTAGCGGGAGATACGCAGTATTTT. As protein: CASSLLGLAGDTQYF. The entire variable domain, with the rest obtained from reference TRBV5-1 and TRBJ2-3, is as follows: KAGVTQTPRYLIKTRGQQVTLSCSPISGHRSVSWYQQTPGQGLQFLFEYFSETQRNKGNFPGRFSGRQFSNSRSEMNVSTLELGDSALYLCASSLLGLAGDTQYFGPGTRLTVL.

The chain is built from TRBV7-9 and TRBJ1-3; perhaps TRBD1 as D (6 bases). V lost 3 bases and J 0 bases, leaving 15 bases between the germline ends. The CDR3 length is 17 residues. Germline V gene lookup returns CDR1 SEHNR and CDR2 FQNEAQ (reference sequence). This CDR3 is CASSFPQGQSSGNTIYF. The CDR3 DNA is TGTGCCAGCAGCTTCCCCCAGGGGCAAAGCTCTGGAAACACCATATATTTT.

The rearrangement uses TRBV5-1 and TRBJ2-5, with 9 bases fitting TRBD2. Germline V gene lookup returns CDR1 SGHRS and CDR2 YFSETQ. This CDR3 is 15 amino acids long. J was trimmed by 3 bases and V by 0 bases; bases with no gene match: 3. CDR3 nucleotides: TGCGCCAGCAGCTTGGGACTAGCGGCCGAAGAGACCCAGTACTTC. Residues: CASSLGLAAEETQYF.

The chain couples TRBV6-5 to TRBJ1-3; 8 positions agree with TRBD1. This CDR3 is 14 amino acids long. Losses at the gene ends were 6 bases for V and 4 bases for J; bases not matched to a gene: 5. Germline V lookup: CDR1 MNHEY, CDR2 SVGAGI. CDR3 nucleotides: TGTGCCAGCAGAGCCTGGGACAGGGGAAACACCATATATTTT. This gives the protein CASRAWDRGNTIYF.

V usage is TRBV4-2 and J usage is TRBJ1-1; D gene ambiguous. The CDR3 is 15 residues long. Germline V lookup: CDR1 LGHNA, CDR2 YNFKEQ. V was cut by 4 bases and J by 0 bases, with 12 bases left in between. The CDR3 DNA reads as TGTGCCAGCAGCCCCCCGGGGAGGATGAACACTGAAGCTTTCTTT. Encoded protein: CASSPPGRMNTEAFF.

This chain uses TRBV7-9 with TRBJ1-1; possible D gene TRBD1, 5 bases. Per the germline V gene, CDR1 is SEHNR and CDR2 is FQNEAQ (reference sequence). V was pared by 5 bases and J by 5 bases, with 18 bases between. The CDR3 has 15 residues. The CDR3 nucleotides are TGTGCCAGCAGCAGCGTTCAGGGACTTGGAACTGAAGCTTTCTTT. Translating it yields CASSSVQGLGTEAFF.

This chain joins TRBV5-6 and TRBJ2-4, with D hard to call. Germline V gene data show CDR1 as SGHDT and CDR2 as YYEEEE. The V gene lost 4 bases and the J gene lost 1 base, with 15 bases spanning the gap. The CDR3 runs 16 residues. The CDR3 bases are TGTGCCAGCAGCAGACAAGAGTGGCTGGCCAAAAACATTCAGTACTTC. This encodes CASSRQEWLAKNIQYF.

V usage is TRBV30 and J usage is TRBJ1-5, with D possibly matching TRBD1 (5 bases). Germline V gene data show CDR1 as GTSNPN and CDR2 as SVGIG (reference sequence). Trimming cost V 2 bases and J 6 bases, with 14 bases left between them. CDR3 size: 14 residues. DNA of the CDR3: TGTGCCTGGAGTATTACAGGCCAGGGTCAGCCCCAGCATTTT. Its protein is CAWSITGQGQPQHF.

The chain uses TRBV7-8 and TRBJ2-1, with D perhaps TRBD2 (6 bases). V lost 5 bases and J lost 6, with 17 bases in between. Germline V CDR1 and CDR2: SGHVS, FQNEAQ. The CDR3 runs to 15 residues. The CDR3 is CASSPGEDYSNEQFF. The CDR3 DNA follows: TGTGCCAGCAGCCCGGGGGAGGACTATTCCAATGAGCAGTTCTTC.

The CDR3 is CASSFGQESNTEAFF. The CDR3 DNA follows: TGCGCCAGCAGCTTCGGACAGGAGTCTAACACTGAAGCTTTCTTT. This chain joins TRBV5-1 and TRBJ1-1, with 7 positions matching TRBD1. The V segment lost 2 bases and the J segment 2 bases; nucleotides outside the gene matches: 6. Germline V gene lookup returns CDR1 SGHRS and CDR2 YFSETQ. CDR3 length: 15 amino acids.

The chain has TRBV29-1 and TRBJ2-2; 10 bases align to TRBD2. The CDR3 loop spans 17 amino acids. V shed 8 bases and J 7 bases; nucleotides not matched to a gene: 19. CDR1 and CDR2 from the germline V gene are SQVTM and ANQGSEA. The CDR3 protein is CSMAGPAGGQRNGELFF. CDR3 nucleotides: TGCAGCATGGCAGGCCCAGCGGGAGGGCAAAGGAACGGGGAGCTGTTTTTT.

This clone showed up just once. The V and J genes are TRBV6-5 and TRBJ1-1; 8 bases agree with TRBD1. The CDR3 contains 15 residues. Germline assignment: CDR1 MNHEY and CDR2 SVGAGI. V was pared by 5 bases and J by 1 base, with 6 bases of the junction left unmatched. In nucleotides, the CDR3 is TGTGCCAGCAGTCTGTCGGGGACAGGGAACACTGAAGCTTTCTTT. Protein product: CASSLSGTGNTEAFF.

The V gene is TRBV7-6, the J gene TRBJ2-7; 7 positions agree with TRBD2. The CDR3 contains 14 residues. The ends lost 5 bases at V and 5 bases at J; junction bases unmatched: 9. Looked up from germline, CDR1 is SGHVS and CDR2 is FNYEAQ. The DNA for the CDR3 is TGTGCCAGCAGCCCGGGGGGTAATTTGAACGAGCAGTACTTC. This translates into CASSPGGNLNEQYF.

This clone was detected only once. V and J are TRBV5-4 and TRBJ2-5; 8 nucleotides agree with TRBD2. The CDR3 consists of 15 residues. Germline trimming cut 4 bases from V and 3 bases from J; bases unmatched to any gene: 8. Germline values: CDR1 SGHNT, CDR2 YYREEE (reference sequence). CDR3 sequence: CASSVNSGREETQYF. CDR3 in DNA: TGTGCCAGCAGCGTGAACTCCGGGAGGGAAGAGACCCAGTACTTC.

This clone has only one observation. The chain couples TRBV13 to TRBJ2-7; 8 bases line up with TRBD1. Germline V CDR1 and CDR2: PRHDT, FYEKMQ (reference sequence). The CDR3 covers 15 residues. Germline trimming cut 0 bases from V and 3 bases from J; bases unmatched to any gene: 4. The CDR3 here is CASSLGDRGYYEQYF. Here the CDR3 DNA reads TGTGCCAGCAGCTTAGGCGACAGGGGATACTACGAGCAGTACTTC.

The chain has TRBV2 and TRBJ2-7; TRBD2 agrees at 10 bases. This CDR3 has 14 residues. CDR1 is SNHLY and CDR2 is FYNNEI in the germline V gene. V lost 4 bases, J lost 6 bases, and 6 bases stayed unmatched. The CDR3 DNA follows: TGTGCCAGCAGTGCTAGCGGGAGCGGTGTCGAGCAGTACTTC. This sequence encodes CASSASGSGVEQYF.

The chain carries TRBV5-1 and TRBJ2-7; perhaps TRBD2 as D (5 bases). The length of the CDR3 is 13 residues. Trimming removed 4 bases from V and 4 bases from J, with 12 bases in between. CDR1 and CDR2 (germline): SGHRS, YFSETQ. The CDR3 DNA reads TGCGCCAGCAGCCCCAACCCGGGATACGAGCAGTACTTC. Translating gives CASSPNPGYEQYF.

V is TRBV28 and J is TRBJ1-2; possible D gene TRBD1, 6 bases. The V gene lost 2 bases and the J gene lost 2 bases, with 12 bases spanning the gap. The CDR3 consists of 15 residues. Germline CDR1 is MDHEN and CDR2 is SYDVKM. CDR3 sequence (DNA): TGTGCCAGCAGTTTAGGTGGGCAGGGGAACTATGGCTACACCTTC. Its translation: CASSLGGQGNYGYTF.

This chain uses TRBV6-1 with TRBJ1-5, with D uncertain. V was trimmed by 2 bases and J by 4 bases, leaving 9 bases between them. The V gene's germline CDR1 is MNHNS and CDR2 SASEGT. The CDR3 loop spans 14 amino acids. The chain's CDR3 is CASSESSLNQPQHF. CDR3 bases: TGTGCCAGCAGTGAAAGCTCCCTTAATCAGCCCCAGCATTTT.

This clone was counted only a few times. The V and J genes are TRBV6-1 and TRBJ1-2, with D unresolved. CDR3 length: 12 residues. The ends were cut back, 5 bases at V and 7 bases at J, with 11 bases in the middle. Germline CDR1 is MNHNS and CDR2 is SASEGT. The CDR3 DNA sequence: TGTGCCAGCAGTCGTTCGAACAGTGGCTACACCTTC. This gives the protein CASSRSNSGYTF.

CDR3 DNA sequence: TGTGCCAGCATTCCCCTCTCGGGGACTGGGGCCAACGTCCTGACTTTC. As protein: CASIPLSGTGANVLTF. The chain is built from TRBV27 and TRBJ2-6, with D perhaps matching TRBD2 (5 bases). Germline-derived CDR1 and CDR2 are MNHEY and SMNVEV (reference sequence). V lost 7 bases to trimming and J lost 2 bases, with 15 bases between them. This CDR3 has 16 residues.

J is TRBJ2-1 and V is TRBV5-1; TRBD2 matches at 7 bases. Trimming removed 1 base from V and 5 bases from J; junction bases left unmatched: 12. This CDR3 has 17 amino acids. Germline V lookup: CDR1 SGHRS, CDR2 YFSETQ. The CDR3 DNA is TGCGCCAGCAGCTTGCCTATCATAGCGGGTGTTAACAATGAGCAGTTCTTC. Translation gives CASSLPIIAGVNNEQFF.

The chain uses TRBV9 and TRBJ2-7; 7 positions match TRBD2. Germline V gene sequence: CDR1 SGDLS, CDR2 YYNGEE. V gave up 0 bases and J gave up 2 bases; unmatched junction bases: 5. The CDR3 contains 15 residues. The CDR3 coding sequence is TGTGCCAGCAGCGTAGAGTCTAGCGGACCCTACGAGCAGTACTTC. It translates to CASSVESSGPYEQYF.

The gene calls are TRBV5-6 and TRBJ2-7, with D maybe TRBD2 (6 bases). Germline values: CDR1 SGHDT, CDR2 YYEEEE. The CDR3 runs 16 residues. V was cut by 0 bases and J by 2 bases, with 15 bases left in between. CDR3 nucleotides: TGTGCCAGCAGCTTGGAGGTTAGCGGAATCGCCTACGAGCAGTACTTC. This translates into CASSLEVSGIAYEQYF. The full variable domain, in which reference TRBV5-6 and TRBJ2-7 provide the parts outside the CDR3, is DAGVTQSPTHLIKTRGQQVTLRCSPKSGHDTVSWYQQALGQGPQFIFQYYEEEERQRGNFPDRFSGHQFPNYSSELNVNALLLGDSALYLCASSLEVSGIAYEQYFGPGTRLTVT.

For the CDR3, the DNA is TGTGCCAGCAGCCTATACCCCACGACTAGCGGGATCCATAACGAGCAGTACTTC. This gives the protein CASSLYPTTSGIHNEQYF. V gene TRBV28 combines with J gene TRBJ2-7, with TRBD2 identical over 11 bases. The germline V gene has CDR1 MDHEN and CDR2 SYDVKM. This CDR3 spans 18 amino acids. The V segment lost 6 bases and the J segment 5 bases; nucleotides outside the gene matches: 18.

This clone was observed once. The chain recombines TRBV15 with TRBJ2-5; D gene unclear. The CDR3 covers 13 residues. Germline V gives CDR1 LNHNV, CDR2 YYDKDF (reference sequence). V gave up 3 bases and J gave up 5 bases, with 10 bases separating them. CDR3 sequence reads: CATSSRLGETQYF. CDR3 coding DNA: TGTGCCACCAGCAGTAGGCTCGGGGAGACCCAGTACTTC. Full variable domain (remainder filled in from reference TRBV15 and TRBJ2-5): DAMVIQNPRYQVTQFGKPVTLSCSQTLNHNVMYWYQQKSSQAPKLLFHYYDKDFNNEADTPDNFQSRRPNTSFCFLDIRSPGLGDTAMYLCATSSRLGETQYFGPGTRLLVL.

The CDR3 spells CASSEGRKETQYF. The CDR3 coding sequence is TGTGCCAGCAGTGAAGGCAGGAAAGAGACCCAGTACTTC. V gene TRBV2 combines with J gene TRBJ2-5; unclear D gene. The V and J ends lost 1 base and 3 bases respectively, with 6 bases between them. CDR1 and CDR2 (germline): SNHLY, FYNNEI. The CDR3 is 13 amino acids.

The table lists this clone with a count of one. The chain is built from TRBV2 and TRBJ1-2; 7 bases agree with TRBD1. CDR1 and CDR2 (germline): SNHLY, FYNNEI. The CDR3 spans 15 residues. The J segment lost 7 bases and the V segment lost 4 bases, leaving 12 bases of the junction unmatched. DNA for the CDR3: TGTGCCAGCAGTGCCACCCGGGACAGTATAGGTGGCTACACCTTC. It translates to CASSATRDSIGGYTF.

CDR3 amino acids: CASSYKRASSGNTIYF. The CDR3 DNA follows: TGTGCCAGCAGTTACAAGAGGGCCTCCTCTGGAAACACCATATATTTT. This chain connects TRBV6-6 to TRBJ1-3; D ambiguous. CDR1 is MNHNY, CDR2 SVGAGI, per germline (reference sequence). CDR3 length equals 16 residues. Trimming stripped 2 bases from V and 0 bases from J, with 11 bases between.

The genes are TRBV2 and TRBJ1-3; 7 bases are a match to TRBD1. Germline V gene data show CDR1 as SNHLY and CDR2 as FYNNEI. V lost 7 bases to trimming and J lost 4 bases; unmatched junction nucleotides: 7. The CDR3 has 14 amino acids. The CDR3 sequence is CASNRQGTGNTIYF. CDR3 nucleotide sequence: TGTGCCAGCAACAGACAGGGAACGGGAAACACCATATATTTT.

V is TRBV5-5 and J is TRBJ2-5; TRBD2 matches 7 bases. The V gene end was trimmed by 1 base and the J gene end by 3 bases; junction bases not matched to a gene: 12. The CDR3 extends over 17 amino acids. In germline, CDR1 is SGHKS, CDR2 YYEKEE (reference sequence). The CDR3 is CASSLFISSGSKETQYF. The CDR3 DNA is TGTGCCAGCAGCTTGTTTATTTCTAGCGGATCAAAAGAGACCCAGTACTTC. Together with reference TRBV5-5 and TRBJ2-5, the CDR3 gives the full variable domain: DAGVTQSPTHLIKTRGQQVTLRCSPISGHKSVSWYQQVLGQGPQFIFQYYEKEERGRGNFPDRFSARQFPNYSSELNVNALLLGDSALYLCASSLFISSGSKETQYFGPGTRLLVL.